The entry that follows covers one T cell receptor beta chain sequence. The source of the sample is a study of control samples from healthy donors and cancer patients. The CDR3 loop spans 15 amino acids. Germline-derived CDR1 and CDR2 are SGHVS and FQNEAQ. The germline V and J ends were trimmed by 2 bases and 0 bases, with 11 bases remaining between them. Assay: immunoSEQ multiplex PCR; the TCRdb copy retains only in-frame clones and omits some. The sample consists of some 82,000 clones, around 83% of them appearing once. This clonotype was obtained from a man between 60 and 75 years old with head and neck cancer. The source material was PBMCs. The chain recombines TRBV7-8 with TRBJ2-7; TRBD2 is a possible D gene (6 bases). CDR3 sequence (DNA): TGTGCCAGCAGCTTAAGGCCGCGGGACTCCTACGAGCAGTACTTC. Protein sequence: CASSLRPRDSYEQYF.